The text below deals with one T cell receptor (beta chain). The junction shows a germline mismatch at one end, possibly a read error. This specimen belongs to a study of blood T cell repertoires in COVID-19. Looking at the study overall: Donors in the United States, Italy and Spain gave samples during acute or convalescent COVID-19.

This table comes from immunoSEQ multiplex PCR, and its TCRdb copy is limited to in-frame clones, with some not included. The sample has tens of thousands of clones, over 80% seen once. This CDR3 comprises 13 residues. Germline CDR1 MNHNY, CDR2 SVGAGI (reference sequence). Sequenced sample: peripheral blood. This chain links TRBV6-6 with TRBJ2-1; D is undetermined. The TCR was taken from a human donor with active COVID-19. The donor label of this sample is uncertain. CDR3 sequence: CASSYGLYDEQFF. Here the CDR3 DNA reads TGTGCCAGCAGTTACGGGCTCTACGATGAGCAGTTCTTC.